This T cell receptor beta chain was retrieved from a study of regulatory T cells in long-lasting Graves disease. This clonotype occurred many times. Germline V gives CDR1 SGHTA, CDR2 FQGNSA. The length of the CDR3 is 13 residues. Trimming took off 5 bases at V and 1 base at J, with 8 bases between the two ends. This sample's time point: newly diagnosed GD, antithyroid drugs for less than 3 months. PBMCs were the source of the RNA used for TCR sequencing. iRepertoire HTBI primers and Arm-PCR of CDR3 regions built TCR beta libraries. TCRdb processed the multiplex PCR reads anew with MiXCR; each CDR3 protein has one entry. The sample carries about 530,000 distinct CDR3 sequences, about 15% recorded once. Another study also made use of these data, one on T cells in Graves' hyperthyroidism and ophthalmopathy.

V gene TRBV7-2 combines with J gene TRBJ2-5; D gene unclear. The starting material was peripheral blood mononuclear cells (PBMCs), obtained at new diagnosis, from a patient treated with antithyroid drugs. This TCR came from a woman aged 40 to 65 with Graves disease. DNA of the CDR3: TGTGCCAGCAGCCCTTCAGTCCAAGAGACCCAGTACTTC. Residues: CASSPSVQETQYF.